Here is one TCR beta chain with its context. Being one base from a much bigger clone, this may be a read error. The sample comes from a study of tumor-infiltrating lymphocytes in primary liver carcinoma. Study context: Each participant had primary liver carcinoma, and surgical resection was the treatment. Sample yields of productive TCRbeta reads, ranging from roughly 3.5 to 7.13 million, were similar across tissue types. The study enrolled male and female patients aged 30 to 69 years.

In germline, CDR1 is SGHNT, CDR2 YYREEE (reference sequence). Trimming stripped 0 bases from V and 8 bases from J, with 9 bases between. The CDR3 is 13 amino acids. Unsorted whole blood yielded blood RNA, and germline DNA was extracted as well. Researchers generated TCR beta cDNA from approximately 500 ng of total RNA, relying on a constant-region primer. Modified slightly, ARM-PCR produced TCR beta libraries over three nested multiplex PCR rounds. Forward primers for TRBV1-TRBV30 and a C-beta reverse primer served the first two PCR rounds, at approximately 10 cycles each. TCRdb re-analysed the multiplex PCR reads in MiXCR, keeping a single row per CDR3 protein. The data contain 300,000 to 350,000 distinct CDR3 sequences, 65% of them singletons.

Sequencing input: peripheral blood. This TCR was recovered from a man in his forties or fifties with primary liver carcinoma and hepatitis B virus infection. The chain carries TRBV5-4 and TRBJ2-1; tentatively, D is TRBD1 or TRBD2 (6 bases each). The CDR3 DNA follows: TGTGCCAGCAGCTTGGGGAGGGGGTATGAGCAGTTCTTC. Protein product: CASSLGRGYEQFF.